These T cell receptor beta chains were read from a single sample in a study of shared clonotypes between healthy human individuals. The data were produced by immunoSEQ multiplex PCR, yet TCRdb's version contains in-frame clones alone and is incomplete. The table lists about 2 million clones, approximately 94% of them singletons. Sequences were obtained from naive CD8+ T cells sorted from blood. All receptors derive from a man aged 18 to 29 in good health. Each CDR3 is given with its conserved first and last residue. The D gene is left open where the match is weak. Not every row has a clone size; where given, it reads once, few, many or a size class.

TRBJ2-5,TRBV11-2,NA,TRBD2,TGTGCCAGCAGCGCAACCGGGGGGGCAGGAGAGACCCAGTACTTC,CASSATGGAGETQYF
TRBJ2-1,TRBV4-1,NA,TRBD2,TGCGCCAGCAGCCCGGGGGGGCTGAGTTTCGATGAGCAGTTCTTC,CASSPGGLSFDEQFF
TRBJ2-7,TRBV6-1,NA,NA,TGTGCCTCCAACATGGGGAACGTGTTTGGCTACGAGCAGTACTTC,CASNMGNVFGYEQYF
TRBJ1-1,TRBV6-5,once,NA,TGTGCCAGCAGTTACGGTATAAACACTGAAGCTTTCTTT,CASSYGINTEAFF
TRBJ2-7,TRBV25-1,NA,NA,TGTGCCAGCAGTGAGGGCAGGGAACAGTACTTC,CASSEGREQYF
TRBJ1-1,TRBV2,once,TRBD1,TGTGCCAGCAGGCCGGGACAGGGGAGCACTGAAGCTTTCTTT,CASRPGQGSTEAFF
TRBJ1-2,TRBV10-2,NA,TRBD1,TGCGCCAGCAGTAGCGACAGGGATTATGGCTACACCTTC,CASSSDRDYGYTF
TRBJ2-7,TRBV4-1,NA,NA,TGCGCCAGCAGTCCGCTCGAGGGCTCCTTCCACGAGCAGTACTTC,CASSPLEGSFHEQYF
TRBJ2-1,TRBV27,NA,NA,TGTGCCAGCAGTCCGGTTGGAGCGGTTAACGAGCAGTTCTTC,CASSPVGAVNEQFF
TRBJ2-2,TRBV19,NA,TRBD2,TGTGCCAGTAAGGGACACCGGGGGGGCCTGGAGGAGCTGTTTTTT,CASKGHRGGLEELFF
TRBJ1-2,TRBV5-4,NA,NA,TGTGCCAGCAGCATAAAGACAGCGCCCTTGAACGGCTACACCTTC,CASSIKTAPLNGYTF
TRBJ2-7,TRBV27,NA,NA,TGTGCCAGCAGTTACTCAGGGATCCCCTACGAGCAGTACTTC,CASSYSGIPYEQYF
TRBJ1-6,TRBV4-2,NA,NA,TGTGCCAGCAGCCAAACACAGGGAAAATGGTCCTATAATTCACCCCTCCACTTT,CASSQTQGKWSYNSPLHF
TRBJ2-7,TRBV27,NA,NA,TGTGCCAGCAGTTTCAAGACATACTACGAGCAGTACTTC,CASSFKTYYEQYF
TRBJ1-6,TRBV6-4,NA,NA,TGTGCCAGCGCATGGGATTCCGAATCACCCCTCCACTTT,CASAWDSESPLHF
TRBJ2-7,TRBV5-6,NA,NA,TGTGCCAGCAGCTTTAGCGACACCGTCTCCTACGAGCAGTACTTC,CASSFSDTVSYEQYF
TRBJ2-7,TRBV4-1,NA,NA,TGCGCCAGCAGCCCGACATCATGGGGGGGCAGCGACTACGAGCAGTACTTC,CASSPTSWGGSDYEQYF
TRBJ2-5,TRBV7-9,NA,TRBD1,TGTGCCAGCAGCTTGACAGGGGGAGAGACCCAGTACTTC,CASSLTGGETQYF
TRBJ1-2,TRBV4-1,NA,NA,TGCGCCAGCAGCCAAGAGGGGCACCAATTTAACTATGGCTACACCTTC,CASSQEGHQFNYGYTF
TRBJ2-7,TRBV5-6,once,NA,TGTGCCAGCAGCTTGGCGAGGGATTCCTACGAGCAGTACTTC,CASSLARDSYEQYF
TRBJ2-7,TRBV2,NA,NA,TGTGCCAGCAGTGAAGGAGCGTCCTCCTACGAGCAGTACTTC,CASSEGASSYEQYF
TRBJ1-1,TRBV5-1,NA,NA,TGCGCCAGCAGCCCAGGGACTGAAGCTTTCTTT,CASSPGTEAFF
TRBJ1-1,TRBV9,NA,NA,TGTGCCAGCAGCCCAAGAGTGGGGATGAACACTGAAGCTTTCTTT,CASSPRVGMNTEAFF
TRBJ2-1,TRBV4-3,NA,TRBD1,TGCGCCAGCAGCCAAGATAGACAGGGCGCTTACAATGAGCAGTTCTTC,CASSQDRQGAYNEQFF
TRBJ1-6,TRBV7-9,NA,TRBD1,TGTGCCACCGGAGGGGGACAGGGAAATTCACCCCTCCACTTT,CATGGGQGNSPLHF